The text below deals with one TCR beta chain. Trimming cost V 4 bases and J 3 bases; bases outside gene matches: 7. From germline, CDR1 is SGDLS and CDR2 YYNGEE. The CDR3 has 15 amino acids. The data belong to a study of CD8+ T cells in alopecia areata. It was from alopecia areata patients that lesional scalp punch biopsies and peripheral blood were collected. RNA was isolated and reverse transcribed to cDNA, the sequencing template. Some clones are missing from TCRdb's copy, which holds only in-frame ones; the method was immunoSEQ multiplex PCR. In the table there are 130,000 to 150,000 clones, 87% of which are singletons.

The TCR comes from a human donor with alopecia areata. The J gene is TRBJ1-2, the V gene TRBV9; 9 bases align to TRBD1. Source: CD8+ T cells sorted from blood, taken at week 0. CDR3 DNA: TGTGCCAGCAGCCCAGGACAGGGGCTCTACTATGGCTACACCTTC. It specifies CASSPGQGLYYGYTF.